This TCR beta chain was sequenced during a study of post-analysis software for immune sequencing data. Study results and caveats: Under the F measure, samples that were prepared in one batch clustered strongly together. Patients showed TRBV5-6, TRBV5-1 and TRBV20-1 among four to six TRBV segments more frequent than in controls.

The V gene lost 7 bases and the J gene lost 6 bases, with 13 bases spanning the gap. CDR1 and CDR2 (germline): SQVTM, ANQGSEA. The CDR3 spans 12 residues. About this clonotype itself: Its target is not known.

Researchers reported that TCR beta cDNA libraries carried unique molecular identifiers. Starting from roughly 1 to 10 million T cells, the study yielded approximately 460,000 cDNA molecules. TCRdb analysed the PCR reads with MiXCR anew, one entry per CDR3 protein. The table includes about 540,000 distinct CDR3 sequences, under 40% detected once. The specimen was blood. J is TRBJ2-1 and V is TRBV29-1, with D perhaps being TRBD1 or TRBD2 (5 bases each). This receptor was obtained from a girl aged 2-17 years with multiple sclerosis. CDR3 DNA: TGCAGCGCCGACCGGGACCCCAATGAGCAGTTCTTC. Amino acid sequence: CSADRDPNEQFF.